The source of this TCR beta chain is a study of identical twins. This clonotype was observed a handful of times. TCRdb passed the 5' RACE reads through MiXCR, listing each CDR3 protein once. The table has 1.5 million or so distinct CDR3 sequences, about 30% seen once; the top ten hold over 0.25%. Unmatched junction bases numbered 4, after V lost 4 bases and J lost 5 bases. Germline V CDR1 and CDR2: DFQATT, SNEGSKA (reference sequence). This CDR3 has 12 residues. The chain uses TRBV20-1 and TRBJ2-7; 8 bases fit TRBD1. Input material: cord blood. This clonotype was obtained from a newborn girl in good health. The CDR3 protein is CSATGTGHEQYF. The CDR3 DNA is TGCAGTGCTACCGGGACAGGTCACGAGCAGTACTTC.